A single sample gave rise to the 28 T cell receptor beta chains below, sequenced in a study of graft-versus-host responses after intestinal transplantation. Produced via immunoSEQ multiplex PCR; TCRdb's table is partial and in-frame only. The sample carries some 83,000 clones, roughly 89% recorded once. No antigen has been assigned to these receptors. Sample: unstimulated CD4+ T cells sorted from spleen or lymph node cells, taken before intestinal transplant. These receptors came from a human donor who received an intestinal transplant.

This clone has only one observation. In DNA, the CDR3 is TGTGCCAGCATCCCACTAGCGGGGGGGAATGAGCAGTTCTTC. Its translation: CASIPLAGGNEQFF. V is TRBV6-6 and J is TRBJ2-1, with 13 bases fitting TRBD2. CDR1 is MNHNY, CDR2 SVGAGI, per germline (reference sequence). The CDR3 runs to 14 residues. V gave up 7 bases and J gave up 7 bases; unmatched junction bases: 4.

The V and J genes are TRBV5-6 and TRBJ2-7; TRBD1 matches at 10 bases. Trimming cost V 5 bases and J 6 bases; bases outside gene matches: 8. Germline values: CDR1 SGHDT, CDR2 YYEEEE. The CDR3 is 14 amino acids. DNA of the CDR3: TGTGCCAGCAGTACCGGGACAGGGGTTCCCGAGCAGTACTTC. It translates to CASSTGTGVPEQYF.

V usage is TRBV5-1 and J usage is TRBJ1-1; D is uncertain. Germline V gene sequence: CDR1 SGHRS, CDR2 YFSETQ. The ends were cut back, 4 bases at V and 2 bases at J, with 9 bases in the middle. This CDR3 contains 13 residues. CDR3 loop: CASSVGVNTEAFF. The CDR3 DNA sequence: TGCGCCAGCAGCGTCGGGGTTAACACTGAAGCTTTCTTT.

This sequence joins TRBV19 and TRBJ2-1, with TRBD1 matching over 7 bases. The CDR3 length is 17 residues. V dropped 3 bases and J dropped 8; count of bases not matched to a gene: 16. Germline loops: CDR1 LNHDA, CDR2 SQIVND (reference sequence). In nucleotides, the CDR3 is TGTGCCAGTAGTATTGGGCGACCGGGACAGTTAGGCCATGAGCAGTTCTTC. The encoded protein is CASSIGRPGQLGHEQFF.

This rearrangement joins TRBV19 to TRBJ2-3; 9 bases match TRBD2. Trimming took 7 bases from V and 1 from J; bases not matched to a gene: 9. The germline CDR1 and CDR2 sequences are LNHDA and SQIVND (reference sequence). CDR3 size: 16 residues. CDR3 DNA: TGTGCCAGTAAGTCCCGGGCTAGCGGGGGCACAGATACGCAGTATTTT. It specifies CASKSRASGGTDTQYF.

The chain employs TRBV19 and TRBJ2-1, with 7 positions matching TRBD2. The CDR3 totals 14 residues. In germline, CDR1 is LNHDA, CDR2 SQIVND (reference sequence). V lost 10 bases, J lost 5 bases, and 11 bases stayed unmatched. DNA for the CDR3: TGTGCCACCAGAGGAAGGGACTACCACAATGAGCAGTTCTTC. It specifies CATRGRDYHNEQFF.

This rearrangement joins TRBV21-1 to TRBJ2-7; the table assigns TRBD1, which was not confirmed against the DNA. TRBV21-1 is reported as a pseudogene. This CDR3 has 15 residues. The CDR3 sequence is CASSKQGGQIDEQYF. Here the CDR3 DNA reads TGTGCCAGCAGCAAACAAGGGGGCCAGATCGACGAGCAGTACTTC.

This clone was detected a few times. The rearrangement links TRBV4-3 to TRBJ2-4; weak D call: TRBD1 (6 bases). CDR1 LGHNA and CDR2 YSLEER come from the germline V gene. Trimming took off 0 bases at V and 4 bases at J, with 13 bases between the two ends. This CDR3 comprises 16 residues. This chain's CDR3 is CASSQDWAGDKNIQYF. The DNA of the CDR3 is TGCGCCAGCAGCCAAGATTGGGCAGGGGATAAAAACATTCAGTACTTC.

This chain links TRBV4-3 with TRBJ2-7, with 9 nucleotides matching TRBD2. The germline gives CDR1 LGHNA, CDR2 YSLEER. The length of the CDR3 is 16 residues. Losses at the gene ends were 0 bases for V and 1 base for J; bases not matched to a gene: 4. The CDR3 DNA is TGCGCCAGCAGCCAAGATAGCGGGGGTGGGTCCTACGAGCAGTACTTC. This encodes CASSQDSGGGSYEQYF.

V usage is TRBV6-5 and J usage is TRBJ1-2, with a weak D call TRBD1 (6 bases). V dropped 2 bases and J dropped 2 bases, with 9 bases sitting between them. Germline V lookup: CDR1 MNHEY, CDR2 SVGAGI. This CDR3 spans 14 amino acids. CDR3 DNA: TGTGCCAGCAGTTACGGGGGGGCCAACTATGGCTACACCTTC. This encodes CASSYGGANYGYTF.

V is TRBV6-1 and J is TRBJ1-2; D call uncertain. Trimming pared 2 bases from V and 2 bases from J, leaving 9 bases between. Germline values: CDR1 MNHNS, CDR2 SASEGT. The CDR3 consists of 14 residues. In DNA form, the CDR3 reads TGTGCCAGCAGTGAAAACAAGGAGAACTATGGCTACACCTTC. It translates to CASSENKENYGYTF.

The chain recombines TRBV9 with TRBJ1-3; the D gene is possibly TRBD1 (6 bases). V was clipped by 3 bases and J by 1 base, with 14 bases between them. Germline V lookup: CDR1 SGDLS, CDR2 YYNGEE. There are 16 residues in the CDR3. The CDR3 DNA follows: TGTGCCAGCAGCGAGGGGGGGAAGTTATCTGGAAACACCATATATTTT. Its protein is CASSEGGKLSGNTIYF.

The V call is TRBV5-5, the J call TRBJ1-1; 10 bases agree with TRBD1. This CDR3 region has 16 residues. The V gene's germline CDR1 is SGHKS and CDR2 YYEKEE (reference sequence). J gave up 4 bases and V 1 base, and 7 bases lay outside the gene matches. The CDR3 spells CASSLRTGTGATEAFF. In DNA, the CDR3 is TGTGCCAGCAGCTTGCGGACTGGGACAGGGGCCACTGAAGCTTTCTTT.

The sample holds one count of this clone. The chain links TRBV6-1 to TRBJ2-4; D is perhaps TRBD2 (7 bases). There are 15 residues in the CDR3. CDR1 is MNHNS and CDR2 is SASEGT in the germline V gene. V lost 6 bases and J lost 0, with 12 bases in between. CDR3 amino acids: CASSPGGLAKNIQYF. For the CDR3, the DNA is TGTGCCAGCAGCCCCGGGGGGCTAGCCAAAAACATTCAGTACTTC.

The chain is built from TRBV7-9 and TRBJ1-4; perhaps TRBD1 as D (6 bases). This CDR3 is built from 14 residues. Trimming took off 5 bases at V and 5 bases at J, with 12 bases between the two ends. Germline V gene sequence: CDR1 SEHNR, CDR2 FQNEAQ (reference sequence). DNA for the CDR3: TGTGCCAGCAGCAGACAGGAGTCGAATGAAAAACTGTTTTTT. It codes for CASSRQESNEKLFF.

The J gene is TRBJ2-7, the V gene TRBV21-1; whether TRBD1, the table's D call, matches the DNA was not checked. TRBV21-1 is deemed a pseudogene. This CDR3 has 14 residues. CDR3 amino acids: CASSATCNSYEQYF. The CDR3 DNA sequence: TGTGCCAGCAGCGCAACATGCAACTCCTACGAGCAGTACTTC.

This rearrangement joins TRBV10-3 to TRBJ1-2; TRBD1 aligns across 12 bases. V was pared by 5 bases and J by 8 bases, with 9 bases of the junction left unmatched. The V gene's germline CDR1 is ENHRY and CDR2 SYGVKD. The CDR3 runs 15 residues. The chain's CDR3 is CAISSTPGQGAGYTF. For the CDR3, the DNA is TGTGCCATCAGTTCGACGCCGGGACAGGGGGCAGGCTACACCTTC.

This rearrangement joins TRBV9 to TRBJ2-7; D is possibly TRBD1 (6 bases). Germline CDR1 reads SGDLS; CDR2 reads YYNGEE. Trimming stripped 2 bases from V and 6 bases from J, with 12 bases between. The CDR3 loop spans 13 amino acids. The CDR3 spells CASSVDRYGEQYF. CDR3 nucleotide sequence: TGTGCCAGCAGCGTCGACAGGTACGGCGAGCAGTACTTC.

The chain uses TRBV2 and TRBJ2-7; D is ambiguous. From germline, CDR1 is SNHLY and CDR2 FYNNEI. The ends were cut back, 8 bases at V and 2 bases at J, with 16 bases in the middle. This CDR3 is 14 amino acids long. The CDR3 bases are TGTGCCAGCCAAAGAGGATTTCCCCCCTACGAGCAGTACTTC. It is translated as CASQRGFPPYEQYF.

This CDR3 reads CASSPDRTMNTEAFF. Written as DNA, the CDR3 is TGTGCCAGCAGCCCCGACAGGACGATGAACACTGAAGCTTTCTTT. The chain is built from TRBV7-9 and TRBJ1-1, with a possible D match to TRBD1 (6 bases). V was trimmed by 5 bases and J by 0 bases, leaving 13 bases between them. This CDR3 is built from 15 residues. CDR1 and CDR2 (germline): SEHNR, FQNEAQ (reference sequence).

The V and J genes are TRBV7-9 and TRBJ1-6; possible D gene TRBD1, 5 bases. The CDR3 runs to 15 residues. Trimming cost V 6 bases and J 9 bases, with 18 bases left between them. The germline gives CDR1 SEHNR, CDR2 FQNEAQ (reference sequence). DNA for the CDR3: TGTGCCAGCAGTCGCGAATCGGGGGTGATTTCACCCCTCCACTTT. Translated, it gives CASSRESGVISPLHF. The whole variable domain, remainder taken from reference TRBV7-9 and TRBJ1-6, is DTGVSQNPRHKITKRGQNVTFRCDPISEHNRLYWYRQTLGQGPEFLTYFQNEAQLEKSRLLSDRFSAERPKGSFSTLEIQRTEQGDSAMYLCASSRESGVISPLHFGNGTRLTVT.

The chain has TRBV7-2 and TRBJ2-1, with 13 bases matching TRBD2. V trimming: 4 bases; J trimming: 5 bases; junction bases outside the gene matches: 2. Looked up from germline, CDR1 is SGHTA and CDR2 is FQGNSA. This CDR3 region has 15 residues. The CDR3 region has the DNA TGTGCCAGCAGCTCACTAGCGGGGGGGAACAATGAGCAGTTCTTC. It specifies CASSSLAGGNNEQFF.

The V gene is TRBV5-1, the J gene TRBJ1-1; possibly TRBD1 for D (6 bases). Per germline, CDR1 SGHRS and CDR2 YFSETQ. The CDR3 loop spans 15 amino acids. The V end was cut by 4 bases, the J end by 4 bases, with 17 bases between. The CDR3 protein is CASSPQGGASTEAFF. The CDR3 DNA is TGCGCCAGCAGCCCACAAGGGGGGGCGAGCACTGAAGCTTTCTTT.

The J gene is TRBJ1-5, the V gene TRBV29-1, with D tentatively TRBD1 (5 bases). The CDR3 has 12 amino acids. V lost 0 bases and J 5 bases, leaving 5 bases between the germline ends. Germline V gene data show CDR1 as SQVTM and CDR2 as ANQGSEA. The CDR3 is CSVEEGDQPQHF. The CDR3 DNA reads TGCAGCGTTGAAGAAGGGGATCAGCCCCAGCATTTT.

J is TRBJ1-2 and V is TRBV7-2, with a weak D call TRBD1 (6 bases). CDR1 SGHTA and CDR2 FQGNSA come from the germline V gene. This CDR3 is built from 14 residues. The V gene lost 6 bases and the J gene lost 4 bases, with 15 bases spanning the gap. The CDR3 coding sequence is TGTGCCAGCAGGCTACAGGGTTCCCCCTATGGCTACACCTTC. Its protein product is CASRLQGSPYGYTF.

This clone has more than one count but fewer than ten. The chain has TRBV5-1 and TRBJ2-3; TRBD1 matches at 9 bases. CDR3 size: 15 residues. After removal of 4 bases from V and 4 bases from J, the junction contained 7 bases not matched to a gene. The germline V gene encodes CDR1 SGHRS and CDR2 YFSETQ. The CDR3 reads CASSQDRGGADTQYF. CDR3 DNA sequence: TGCGCCAGCAGCCAGGACAGGGGAGGCGCAGATACGCAGTATTTT.

The genes are TRBV6-6 and TRBJ2-3, with 9 nucleotides matching TRBD2. V trimming: 6 bases; J trimming: 0 bases; junction bases outside the gene matches: 1. This CDR3 is built from 14 residues. Germline V gene sequence: CDR1 MNHNY, CDR2 SVGAGI (reference sequence). The CDR3 DNA reads TGTGCCAGCAGGCGGGGGGGTAGCACAGATACGCAGTATTTT. It encodes CASRRGGSTDTQYF.

This clone came up once. J is TRBJ2-3 and V is TRBV19; a possible D gene is TRBD1 (6 bases). There are 13 residues in the CDR3. CDR1 LNHDA and CDR2 SQIVND come from the germline V gene (reference sequence). V lost 5 bases, J lost 2 bases, and 8 bases lay in between. The CDR3 sequence is CASSQGFTDTQYF. CDR3 coding DNA: TGTGCCAGTAGTCAGGGGTTCACAGATACGCAGTATTTT.